A selection of T cell receptor beta chains follows, all from one sample in a study of T cells in Graves' hyperthyroidism and ophthalmopathy. TCRdb reanalysed the multiplex PCR reads using MiXCR and keeps one entry per CDR3 protein. The sample consists of 600,000 to 650,000 distinct CDR3 sequences, under 20% of them appearing once. Material: blood. The origin of the receptors is a woman in her 30s with Graves' hyperthyroidism. Each CDR3 is given with its conserved first and last residue. Each record gives: V gene, clone size, J gene, D gene, CDR3 protein, CDR3 DNA. The D gene is left open where the match is weak. Only part of the rows carry a size: once, few, many, or a class if the clone is expanded.

TRBV7-9	NA	TRBJ2-1	TRBD1	CASSLGTGGLSFSEQFF	TGTGCCAGCAGCTTGGGGACAGGGGGCTTAAGCTTCTCAGAGCAGTTCTTC
TRBV2	few	TRBJ2-7	TRBD1	CASSPPSGQGPYEQYF	TGTGCCAGCAGTCCCCCCAGCGGACAGGGACCCTACGAGCAGTACTTC
TRBV7-8	NA	TRBJ2-6	NA	CASSLVGVWASSGANVLTF	TGTGCCAGCAGCCTCGTCGGGGTGTGGGCTAGCTCTGGGGCCAACGTCCTGACTTTC
TRBV2	few	TRBJ2-7	TRBD1	CASSERGLIYEQYF	TGTGCCAGCAGTGAGAGGGGGCTCATCTACGAGCAGTACTTC
TRBV12-3/TRBV12-4	few	TRBJ1-2	NA	CASSLGQSNYGYTF	TGTGCCAGCAGTTTAGGACAGTCTAACTATGGCTACACCTTC
TRBV9	few	TRBJ2-7	TRBD2	CASSVGLAGDREQYF	TGTGCCAGCAGCGTAGGGTTAGCGGGAGATCGCGAGCAGTACTTC
TRBV6-5	few	TRBJ1-5	NA	CASSYDGFNQPQHF	TGTGCCAGCAGTTATGACGGATTCAATCAGCCCCAGCATTTT
TRBV28	many	TRBJ1-1	TRBD1	CASRSGTAMNTEAFF	TGTGCCAGCAGGTCCGGGACAGCGATGAACACTGAAGCTTTCTTT
TRBV11-3	NA	TRBJ2-1	NA	CAGSAGSYNEQFF	TGTGCCGGCAGCGCCGGCAGCTACAATGAGCAGTTCTTC
TRBV7-9	many	TRBJ2-5	NA	CASSWEDLETQYF	TGTGCCAGCTCATGGGAGGACCTTGAGACCCAGTACTTC
TRBV7-2	many	TRBJ1-1	NA	CASSPRQSLTRALGNTEAFF	TGTGCCAGCAGCCCACGACAGTCCCTTACCCGAGCGTTGGGGAACACTGAAGCTTTCTTT
TRBV3-1	many	TRBJ2-1	NA	CASSHLTDNEQFF	TGTGCCAGCAGCCATTTGACAGACAATGAGCAGTTCTTC
TRBV20-1	NA	TRBJ2-1	TRBD2	CSASSYSGRTGEQFF	TGCAGTGCTAGCTCCTATAGCGGGAGAACTGGTGAGCAGTTCTTC
TRBV6-2/TRBV6-3	NA	TRBJ2-1	NA	CASSATVSYNEQFF	TGTGCCAGCAGTGCCACAGTCTCCTACAATGAGCAGTTCTTC
TRBV27	NA	TRBJ2-7	NA	CASSSGKGVSEQYF	TGTGCCAGCAGCTCCGGGAAAGGGGTGAGCGAGCAGTACTTC
TRBV6-1	few	TRBJ2-1	TRBD2	CASSFGGGSGSSYNEQFF	TGTGCCAGCAGTTTCGGGGGGGGTAGCGGGAGCTCCTACAATGAGCAGTTCTTC
TRBV5-1	few	TRBJ2-2	NA	CASSLRSGPGGELFF	TGCGCCAGCAGCTTGAGATCGGGACCGGGCGGGGAGCTGTTTTTT
TRBV9	few	TRBJ2-2	TRBD2	CASSSGLAGDTGELFF	TGTGCCAGCAGCTCAGGACTAGCGGGAGACACCGGGGAGCTGTTTTTT
TRBV5-1	NA	TRBJ2-7	TRBD2	CASSWGAGGEEQYF	TGCGCCAGCAGCTGGGGAGCGGGAGGGGAAGAGCAGTACTTC
TRBV5-8	NA	TRBJ2-2	NA	CASSLNPGEGWELFF	TGTGCCAGCAGCTTGAATCCAGGGGAGGGTTGGGAGCTGTTTTTT
TRBV3-1	many	TRBJ1-2	TRBD1	CASSQDVSGGYGYTF	TGTGCCAGCAGCCAAGATGTTTCAGGGGGCTATGGCTACACCTTC
TRBV9	NA	TRBJ2-7	TRBD2	CASSVDLATSGREYEQYF	TGTGCCAGCAGCGTAGATTTGGCGACTAGCGGGAGAGAGTACGAGCAGTACTTC
TRBV28	NA	TRBJ1-1	NA	CASSLYLRAEAFF	TGTGCCAGCAGTTTATATCTTCGAGCTGAAGCTTTCTTT
TRBV30	many	TRBJ2-1	TRBD2	CAWSVFAGAPYNEQFF	TGTGCCTGGAGTGTATTTGCGGGAGCCCCCTACAATGAGCAGTTCTTC
TRBV5-1	many	TRBJ1-2	NA	CASSPGGGRVDYGYTF	TGCGCCAGCAGCCCAGGTGGTGGCAGGGTGGACTATGGCTACACCTTC
TRBV28	many	TRBJ2-5	NA	CASSPPLWSQYF	TGTGCCAGCAGTCCGCCCCTTTGGTCCCAGTACTTC
TRBV20-1	many	TRBJ2-1	NA	CSGPHYNEQFF	TGCAGTGGACCTCATTACAATGAGCAGTTCTTC
TRBV27	few	TRBJ1-2	NA	CASSLRGAGYGYTF	TGTGCCAGCAGTTTACGGGGGGCTGGCTATGGCTACACCTTC
TRBV28	many	TRBJ2-7	NA	CASRSGTPPYEQYF	TGTGCCAGCAGATCCGGGACCCCTCCCTACGAGCAGTACTTC
TRBV19	NA	TRBJ2-7	NA	CATRQLYEQYF	TGTGCCACCCGACAGTTATACGAGCAGTACTTC
TRBV7-3	NA	TRBJ2-3	TRBD1	CASSLTGGAGLGTQYF	TGTGCCAGCAGCCTGACAGGGGGAGCGGGACTCGGCACGCAGTATTTT
TRBV30	many	TRBJ1-6	TRBD1	CAWSATGVSPLHF	TGTGCCTGGAGTGCGACAGGGGTTTCACCCCTCCACTTT
TRBV7-7	few	TRBJ2-5	TRBD2	CASSPGTSGIPQYF	TGTGCTAGCAGCCCGGGGACTAGCGGGATCCCCCAGTACTTC
TRBV6-1	NA	TRBJ2-3	TRBD2	CASNWGLAGTDTQYF	TGTGCCAGCAACTGGGGACTAGCGGGAACAGATACGCAGTATTTT
TRBV2	many	TRBJ1-2	NA	CASSAGVRGYTF	TGTGCCAGCAGTGCAGGCGTGAGGGGCTACACCTTC
TRBV12-5	many	TRBJ2-2	NA	CASGEAGKYTGELFF	TGTGCTAGTGGTGAGGCGGGGAAGTACACCGGGGAGCTGTTTTTT
TRBV6-6	NA	TRBJ2-2	NA	CASSYSGLAGELFF	TGTGCCAGCAGTTACTCGGGGCTAGCCGGGGAGCTGTTTTTT
TRBV7-2	NA	TRBJ1-6	NA	CASSPAGRVDLHF	TGTGCCAGCAGCCCGGCGGGTCGGGTGGACCTCCACTTT
TRBV19	few	TRBJ2-1	TRBD1	CASSGTTGQGAHEQFF	TGTGCCAGTAGTGGGACAACGGGACAGGGGGCCCATGAGCAGTTCTTC
TRBV7-9	few	TRBJ1-1	NA	CASSLGSGGRGTEAFF	TGTGCCAGCAGCTTAGGTTCCGGGGGTAGAGGGACTGAAGCTTTCTTT
TRBV11-1	many	TRBJ2-2	TRBD1	CASSLSDRAGELFF	TGTGCCAGCAGCTTGAGCGACAGGGCCGGGGAGCTGTTTTTT
TRBV6-1	many	TRBJ2-7	TRBD2	CASGGGLVEQYF	TGTGCCAGCGGTGGAGGACTAGTCGAGCAGTACTTC
TRBV5-1	many	TRBJ2-1	TRBD2	CASSLGLAGEGNEQFF	TGCGCCAGCAGCTTGGGGCTAGCGGGAGAAGGGAATGAGCAGTTCTTC
TRBV18	few	TRBJ2-1	NA	CASSPKRSGVGNEQFF	TGTGCCAGCTCACCGAAAAGGTCGGGAGTAGGCAATGAGCAGTTCTTC
TRBV6-1	NA	TRBJ2-1	NA	CASSQRPGERSYNEQFF	TGTGCCAGCAGCCAGAGACCGGGAGAGAGGTCCTACAATGAGCAGTTCTTC
TRBV29-1	many	TRBJ2-7	TRBD2	CSVVGLAGAYEQYF	TGCAGCGTTGTAGGGTTAGCGGGAGCCTACGAGCAGTACTTC
TRBV4-1	few	TRBJ2-1	NA	CASSQEEMRNEQFF	TGCGCCAGCAGCCAAGAGGAGATGAGGAATGAGCAGTTCTTC
TRBV19	NA	TRBJ2-1	NA	CASRLYEQFF	TGTGCCAGTAGGCTATATGAGCAGTTCTTC